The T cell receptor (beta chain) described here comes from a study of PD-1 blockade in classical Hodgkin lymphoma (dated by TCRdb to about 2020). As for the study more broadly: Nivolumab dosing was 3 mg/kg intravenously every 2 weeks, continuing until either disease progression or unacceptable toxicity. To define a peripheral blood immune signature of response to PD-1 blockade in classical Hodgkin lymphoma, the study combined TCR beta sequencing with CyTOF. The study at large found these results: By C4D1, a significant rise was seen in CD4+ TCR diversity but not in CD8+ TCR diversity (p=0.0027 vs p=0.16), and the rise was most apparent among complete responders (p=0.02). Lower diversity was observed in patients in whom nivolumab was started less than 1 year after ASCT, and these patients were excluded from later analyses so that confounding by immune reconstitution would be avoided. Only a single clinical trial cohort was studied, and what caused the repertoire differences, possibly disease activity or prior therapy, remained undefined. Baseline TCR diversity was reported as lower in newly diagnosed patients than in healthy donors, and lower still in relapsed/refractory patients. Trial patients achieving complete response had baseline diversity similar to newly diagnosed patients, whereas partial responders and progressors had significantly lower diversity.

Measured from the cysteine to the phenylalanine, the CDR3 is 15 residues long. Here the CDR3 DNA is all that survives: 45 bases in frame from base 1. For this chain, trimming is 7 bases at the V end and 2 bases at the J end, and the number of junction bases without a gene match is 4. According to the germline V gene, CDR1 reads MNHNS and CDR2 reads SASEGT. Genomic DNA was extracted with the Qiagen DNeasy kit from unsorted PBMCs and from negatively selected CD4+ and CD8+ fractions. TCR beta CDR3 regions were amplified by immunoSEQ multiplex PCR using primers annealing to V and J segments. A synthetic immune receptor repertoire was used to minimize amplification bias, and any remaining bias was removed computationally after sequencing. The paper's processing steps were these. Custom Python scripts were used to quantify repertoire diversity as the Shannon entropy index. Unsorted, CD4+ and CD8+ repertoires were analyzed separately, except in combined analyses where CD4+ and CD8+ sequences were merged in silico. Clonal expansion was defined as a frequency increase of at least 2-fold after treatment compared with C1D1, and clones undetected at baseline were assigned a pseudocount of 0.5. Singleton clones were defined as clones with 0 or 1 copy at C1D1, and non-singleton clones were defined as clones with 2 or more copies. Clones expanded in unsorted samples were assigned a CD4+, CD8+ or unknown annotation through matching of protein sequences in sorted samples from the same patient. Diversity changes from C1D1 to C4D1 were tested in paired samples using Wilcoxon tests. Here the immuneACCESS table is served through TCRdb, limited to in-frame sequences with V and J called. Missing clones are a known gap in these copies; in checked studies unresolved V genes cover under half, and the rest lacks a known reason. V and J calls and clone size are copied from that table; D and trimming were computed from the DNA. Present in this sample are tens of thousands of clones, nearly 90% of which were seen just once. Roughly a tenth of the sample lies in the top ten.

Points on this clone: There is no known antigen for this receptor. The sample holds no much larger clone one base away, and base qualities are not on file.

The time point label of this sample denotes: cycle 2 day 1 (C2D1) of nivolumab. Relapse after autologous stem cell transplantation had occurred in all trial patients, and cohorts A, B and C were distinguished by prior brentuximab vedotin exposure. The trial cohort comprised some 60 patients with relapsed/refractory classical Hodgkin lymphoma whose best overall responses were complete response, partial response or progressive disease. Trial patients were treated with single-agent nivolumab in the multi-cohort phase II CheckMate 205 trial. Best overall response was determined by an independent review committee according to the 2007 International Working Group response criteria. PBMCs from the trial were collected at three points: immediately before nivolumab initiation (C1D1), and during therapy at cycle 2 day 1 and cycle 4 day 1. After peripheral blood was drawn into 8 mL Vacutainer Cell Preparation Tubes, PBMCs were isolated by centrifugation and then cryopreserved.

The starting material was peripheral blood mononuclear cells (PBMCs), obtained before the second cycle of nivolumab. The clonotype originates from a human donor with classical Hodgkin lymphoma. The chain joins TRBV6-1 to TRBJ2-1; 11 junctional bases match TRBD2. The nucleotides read TGTGCCAGCAAGACACTAGCGGGGGCCTACAATGAGCAGTTCTTC. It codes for CASKTLAGAYNEQFF.